The 32 T cell receptor beta chains below all came from one sample that was sequenced in a study of chemoradiotherapy in HPV16-positive cancers. Assay used: immunoSEQ multiplex PCR; TCRdb lists only in-frame clones, some missing. The repertoire has about 27,000 clones, 93% of them found once; the top ten carry under 20%. This specimen was blood, taken from a patient who underwent chemoradiotherapy. These receptors came from a human donor with HPV-associated anogenital cancer.

This clone was seen once. V gene TRBV4-2 combines with J gene TRBJ2-2; 11 nucleotides line up with TRBD2. The CDR3 covers 16 residues. J gave up 1 base and V 6 bases, and 4 bases lay outside the gene matches. CDR1 and CDR2 (germline): LGHNA, YNFKEQ. CDR3 nucleotide sequence: TGTGCCAGCAGACTTAGCGGGGGGGAGAACACCGGGGAGCTGTTTTTT. Translation: CASRLSGGENTGELFF.

The V and J genes are TRBV6-5 and TRBJ2-5, with D perhaps TRBD1 or TRBD2 (5 bases each). The V end was cut by 1 base, the J end by 4 bases, with 13 bases between. The V gene's germline CDR1 is MNHEY and CDR2 SVGAGI. This CDR3 is 15 amino acids long. CDR3: CASSYFRRDRETQYF. CDR3 bases: TGTGCCAGCAGTTACTTCCGTCGGGACCGAGAGACCCAGTACTTC.

The chain is built from TRBV27 and TRBJ2-7; D unresolved. This CDR3 contains 13 residues. The germline CDR1 and CDR2 sequences are MNHEY and SMNVEV (reference sequence). V dropped 0 bases and J dropped 3 bases, with 6 bases sitting between them. The DNA of the CDR3 is TGTGCCAGCAGTTTATCTGGGGTCTACGAGCAGTACTTC. Encoded protein: CASSLSGVYEQYF.

The CDR3 is CSVRGTEETQYF. The CDR3 nucleotides are TGCAGCGTGAGGGGGACGGAGGAGACCCAGTACTTC. The chain carries TRBV29-1 and TRBJ2-5; weak D call: TRBD1 (6 bases). Germline CDR1 SQVTM, CDR2 ANQGSEA. This CDR3 contains 12 residues. Trimming cost V 6 bases and J 5 bases, with 13 bases left between them.

DNA for the CDR3: TGTGCCAGTAGTATCCCACACCACCCCGGCTCTGGGGCCAACGTCCTGACTTTC. Protein sequence: CASSIPHHPGSGANVLTF. V usage is TRBV19 and J usage is TRBJ2-6; no firm D call. Germline CDR1 reads LNHDA; CDR2 reads SQIVND (reference sequence). V lost 3 bases and J 0 bases, leaving 15 bases between the germline ends. CDR3 size: 18 residues.

The rearrangement links TRBV28 to TRBJ1-1; maybe TRBD1 (6 bases). The V gene lost 6 bases and the J gene lost 8 bases, with 10 bases spanning the gap. The CDR3 consists of 11 residues. The germline V gene has CDR1 MDHEN and CDR2 SYDVKM. Written as DNA, the CDR3 is TGTGCCAGCAGGGGGGGGACAGAAGCTTTCTTT. Translated: CASRGGTEAFF.

The J gene is TRBJ2-2, the V gene TRBV2, with TRBD1 matching over 9 bases. Germline lookup yields CDR1 SNHLY and CDR2 FYNNEI. This CDR3 spans 15 amino acids. After removal of 6 bases from V and 3 bases from J, the junction contained 5 bases not matched to a gene. The CDR3 reads CASSLQGAHTGELFF. The CDR3 region has the DNA TGTGCCAGCAGCTTACAGGGGGCGCACACCGGGGAGCTGTTTTTT.

A single count supports this clone. The J gene is TRBJ1-6, the V gene TRBV11-2, with D maybe TRBD1 (6 bases). Trimming cost V 1 base and J 5 bases, with 12 bases left between them. CDR3 length equals 16 residues. Germline lookup yields CDR1 SGHAT and CDR2 FQNNGV. This chain's CDR3 is CASSLAPGVNNSPLHF. Written as DNA, the CDR3 is TGTGCCAGCAGCTTAGCCCCAGGGGTAAATAATTCACCCCTCCACTTT.

The V and J genes are TRBV23-1 and TRBJ1-6; weak D call: TRBD1 (6 bases). TRBV23-1 is labeled an ORF, and its function is uncertain. CDR3 size: 15 residues. With 1 base removed from V and 8 bases from J, the gap between germline ends came to 12 bases. CDR3 in amino acids: CASSQWRGADSPLHF. CDR3 DNA: TGCGCCAGCAGTCAATGGCGGGGGGCGGATTCACCCCTCCACTTT.

J is TRBJ1-3 and V is TRBV2; 8 positions match TRBD1. The ends lost 6 bases at V and 2 bases at J; junction bases unmatched: 6. The CDR3 sequence is 15 residues long. Germline V gene data show CDR1 as SNHLY and CDR2 as FYNNEI. CDR3 coding DNA: TGTGCCAGCAGAACAGACAGGGGAGCTGGAAACACCATATATTTT. As protein: CASRTDRGAGNTIYF.

CDR3 in amino acids: CASSLRVSGANVLTF. In DNA form, the CDR3 reads TGTGCCAGCAGCCTAAGGGTCTCTGGGGCCAACGTCCTGACTTTC. This rearrangement joins TRBV11-2 to TRBJ2-6; D is uncertain. With 5 bases removed from V and 0 bases from J, the gap between germline ends came to 8 bases. CDR1 and CDR2 (germline): SGHAT, FQNNGV. This CDR3 has 15 residues.

In its sample, this clone was seen once. The J gene is TRBJ2-3, the V gene TRBV5-1; D remains ambiguous. Trimming took off 4 bases at V and 4 bases at J, with 19 bases between the two ends. Germline-derived CDR1 and CDR2 are SGHRS and YFSETQ. The CDR3 consists of 16 residues. The CDR3 spells CASSPHSSIGADTQYF. CDR3 coding DNA: TGCGCCAGCAGCCCCCACAGCTCCATAGGCGCAGATACGCAGTATTTT.

The rearrangement uses TRBV9 and TRBJ2-3, with TRBD2 matching 13 bases. V gave up 3 bases and J gave up 5 bases; unmatched junction bases: 9. The CDR3 consists of 17 residues. The V gene's germline CDR1 is SGDLS and CDR2 YYNGEE. CDR3 sequence: CASSEGGLAGRGDTQYF. The DNA of the CDR3 is TGTGCCAGCAGCGAGGGGGGACTAGCGGGGCGGGGAGATACGCAGTATTTT.

V is TRBV4-3 and J is TRBJ2-7, with 12 bases aligning to TRBD1. CDR1 and CDR2 from the germline V gene are LGHNA and YSLEER. CDR3 size: 14 residues. The junction had 3 bases not matched to a gene; V was cut back by 4 bases and J by 5 bases. CDR3 nucleotide sequence: TGCGCCAGCAGCCCCGGGACAGGGGGCAACGAGCAGTACTTC. The encoded protein is CASSPGTGGNEQYF.

The gene calls are TRBV5-4 and TRBJ1-2; tentatively, D is TRBD1 (6 bases). Per germline, CDR1 SGHNT and CDR2 YYREEE (reference sequence). Trimming took off 0 bases at V and 7 bases at J, with 16 bases between the two ends. This CDR3 contains 15 residues. The CDR3 coding sequence is TGTGCCAGCAGCTTGGATTGGAGACAGGTTCGTGGCTACACCTTC. Translation: CASSLDWRQVRGYTF.

This clone was observed a few times. This sequence joins TRBV2 and TRBJ1-5, with D tentatively TRBD1 (5 bases). Germline V CDR1 and CDR2: SNHLY, FYNNEI. V lost 8 bases, J lost 15 bases, and 17 bases lay in between. The CDR3 length is 11 residues. CDR3 nucleotides: TGTGCCAGCGGAAAGAGGGGAGTCTGGCATTTT. Its protein product is CASGKRGVWHF.

The chain joins TRBV6-6 to TRBJ1-2, with D possibly being TRBD1 (5 bases). Trimming left V 6 bases short and J 4 bases short, with 15 bases between. The germline CDR1 and CDR2 sequences are MNHNY and SVGAGI (reference sequence). This CDR3 spans 14 amino acids. The CDR3 reads CASSPRGGGYGYTF. Written as DNA, the CDR3 is TGTGCCAGCAGCCCCCGTGGGGGGGGCTATGGCTACACCTTC.

The chain combines TRBV9 with TRBJ2-2, with D possibly being TRBD1 (7 bases). There are 18 residues in the CDR3. The V gene lost 2 bases and the J gene lost 1 base, with 18 bases spanning the gap. Germline values: CDR1 SGDLS, CDR2 YYNGEE. The CDR3 loop is CASSVTPGGTMNTGELFF. In DNA form, the CDR3 reads TGTGCCAGCAGCGTGACACCAGGGGGGACCATGAACACCGGGGAGCTGTTTTTT.

This clone was seen just once. J is TRBJ1-2 and V is TRBV5-1, with TRBD1 identical over 7 bases. The V segment lost 5 bases and the J segment 4 bases; nucleotides outside the gene matches: 8. CDR3 length equals 14 residues. Per the germline V gene, CDR1 is SGHRS and CDR2 is YFSETQ. CDR3 DNA sequence: TGCGCCAGCAGTAGGGGACAGTCCGGCTATGGCTACACCTTC. It encodes CASSRGQSGYGYTF.

CDR3 DNA sequence: TGTGCCAGCAATAAACAGGGGAGCACTGAAGCTTTCTTT. Its protein is CASNKQGSTEAFF. The gene calls are TRBV6-5 and TRBJ1-1; TRBD1 matches 7 bases. The CDR3 length is 13 residues. Germline CDR1 and CDR2: MNHEY and SVGAGI. The ends lost 7 bases at V and 4 bases at J; junction bases unmatched: 6.

V gene TRBV6-4 combines with J gene TRBJ2-1; 10 nucleotides match TRBD2. CDR1 is MRHNA and CDR2 is SNTAGT in the germline V gene. The CDR3 is 15 residues long. With V trimmed by 2 bases and J by 9 bases, 7 bases remained unmatched. The CDR3 is CASSDGLAGESEQFF. In nucleotides, the CDR3 is TGTGCCAGCAGTGACGGGCTAGCGGGAGAGAGTGAGCAGTTCTTC.

The rearrangement links TRBV9 to TRBJ2-3; no definite D call. V lost 0 bases and J lost 4, with 9 bases in between. CDR1 and CDR2 from the germline V gene are SGDLS and YYNGEE. The CDR3 is made up of 14 amino acids. This CDR3 is CASSVVPSADTQYF. The CDR3 nucleotides read TGTGCCAGCAGCGTAGTACCCAGCGCAGATACGCAGTATTTT.

This clone was seen only a few times. The gene calls are TRBV4-2 and TRBJ2-7, with 7 bases aligning to TRBD2. V trimming: 0 bases; J trimming: 2 bases; junction bases outside the gene matches: 4. CDR3 length: 15 residues. Germline V CDR1 and CDR2: LGHNA, YNFKEQ. As DNA, the CDR3 is TGTGCCAGCAGCCAAGATCCGGGAGGCACCTACGAGCAGTACTTC. It is translated as CASSQDPGGTYEQYF.

The CDR3 here is CASSLVEQEQFF. The CDR3 region has the DNA TGTGCCAGCAGCTTAGTGGAACAAGAGCAGTTCTTC. This chain joins TRBV5-8 and TRBJ2-1; D ambiguous. Per the germline V gene, CDR1 is SGHTS and CDR2 is YDEGEE. V was cut by 2 bases and J by 10 bases, with 10 bases left in between. The CDR3 runs to 12 residues.

This chain uses TRBV6-1 with TRBJ2-5; 7 bases are a match to TRBD2. The junction had 3 bases not matched to a gene; V was cut back by 2 bases and J by 6 bases. The CDR3 covers 13 residues. CDR1 and CDR2 from the germline V gene are MNHNS and SASEGT. The CDR3 nucleotides read TGTGCCAGCAGTGAACCAGCGGGACAGACCCAGTACTTC. It yields the protein CASSEPAGQTQYF.

The chain is built from TRBV13 and TRBJ2-3; D is unresolved. CDR1 and CDR2 from the germline V gene are PRHDT and FYEKMQ (reference sequence). This CDR3 is built from 13 residues. Trimming pared 4 bases from V and 2 bases from J, leaving 7 bases between. This chain's CDR3 is CASSSAFTDTQYF. The CDR3, as DNA: TGTGCCAGCAGCTCCGCCTTCACAGATACGCAGTATTTT.

A single count supports this clone. J is TRBJ1-3 and V is TRBV5-6; D ambiguous. The CDR3 runs to 15 residues. Per germline, CDR1 SGHDT and CDR2 YYEEEE. Deletions cut 0 bases from V and 0 bases from J, with 7 bases between. CDR3 protein: CASSLGQDSGNTIYF. The DNA for the CDR3 is TGTGCCAGCAGCTTGGGGCAGGACTCTGGAAACACCATATATTTT.

The chain joins TRBV28 to TRBJ2-7; either TRBD1 or TRBD2 may fit D (5 bases each). V was trimmed by 2 bases and J by 2 bases, leaving 19 bases between them. CDR3 length: 17 amino acids. Germline values: CDR1 MDHEN, CDR2 SYDVKM. CDR3 sequence reads: CASSLGSWGRDAYEQYF. The CDR3 DNA follows: TGTGCCAGCAGTTTAGGTTCGTGGGGCAGGGACGCCTACGAGCAGTACTTC.

The gene calls are TRBV2 and TRBJ1-2; D gene uncertain. The length of the CDR3 is 15 residues. Between the trimmed V and J ends, which lost 2 bases and 5 bases, there was a span of 15 bases. Germline V gene sequence: CDR1 SNHLY, CDR2 FYNNEI. CDR3 sequence: CASSERWARTYGYTF. CDR3 in DNA: TGTGCCAGCAGTGAACGGTGGGCTCGGACTTATGGCTACACCTTC.

The V call is TRBV6-5, the J call TRBJ1-1; D is ambiguous. Germline V gives CDR1 MNHEY, CDR2 SVGAGI. The CDR3 runs to 15 residues. The V end was cut by 6 bases, the J end by 0 bases, with 14 bases between. Here the CDR3 DNA reads TGTGCCAGCAGGGGCGCCGCACGGGTGAACACTGAAGCTTTCTTT. It translates to CASRGAARVNTEAFF.

The chain couples TRBV19 to TRBJ2-3; D is possibly TRBD1 or TRBD2 (5 bases each). Germline V lookup: CDR1 LNHDA, CDR2 SQIVND (reference sequence). The CDR3 is 14 amino acids. V was trimmed by 5 bases and J by 5 bases, leaving 14 bases between them. CDR3 sequence reads: CASSVGENIDTQYF. Written as DNA, the CDR3 is TGTGCCAGTAGTGTGGGGGAGAACATAGATACGCAGTATTTT. Drawing the rest from reference TRBV19 and TRBJ2-3, the complete variable domain is DGGITQSPKYLFRKEGQNVTLSCEQNLNHDAMYWYRQDPGQGLRLIYYSQIVNDFQKGDIAEGYSVSREKKESFPLTVTSAQKNPTAFYLCASSVGENIDTQYFGPGTRLTVL.

The chain is built from TRBV4-1 and TRBJ2-5; 11 nucleotides agree with TRBD2. The germline gives CDR1 MGHRA, CDR2 YSYEKL. V lost 1 base to trimming and J lost 2 bases; unmatched junction nucleotides: 6. This CDR3 is 17 amino acids long. The CDR3 here is CASSQAWASGGQETQYF. The DNA for the CDR3 is TGCGCCAGCAGCCAAGCTTGGGCTAGCGGGGGGCAAGAGACCCAGTACTTC.